The T cell receptor (beta chain) described here comes from a study of tumor-infiltrating lymphocytes in primary liver carcinoma. Study-wide context: Tumors were stage T1-T3 N0M0, about 4.2 to 11 cm across.

Starting from 500 ng of total RNA, TCR beta cDNA was produced with a primer in the constant region. Amplification in three nested multiplex PCR rounds with slightly modified ARM-PCR gave rise to TCR beta libraries. The first two PCR rounds used TRBV1-TRBV30 forward primers with a C-beta reverse primer, nine to eleven cycles each. TCRdb re-called the multiplex PCR reads through MiXCR, storing one row per CDR3 protein. The sample contains 150,000 to 200,000 distinct CDR3 sequences, 70% to 90% of which appear only once. V lost 3 bases to trimming and J lost 6 bases, with 9 bases between them. This CDR3 contains 13 residues. Many counts were recorded for this clonotype. Co-extraction yielded RNA and DNA from around 20-30 mg of unsorted bulk tissue.

The chain combines TRBV12-3 or TRBV12-4 with TRBJ2-1, with D unresolved. This receptor was obtained from a man aged 40-49 years with primary liver carcinoma and hepatitis B virus infection. Sequenced: tumor tissue from primary liver carcinoma. The CDR3 coding sequence is TGTGCCAGCAGTTTTGACGAAGGCAATGAGCAGTTCTTC. It translates to CASSFDEGNEQFF.